Following are 29 T cell receptor beta chains from one sample sequenced in a study of cytomegalovirus exposure and HLA in healthy donors. A multiplex PCR was run with 60 Vbeta primers and 13 Jbeta primers. Method: immunoSEQ multiplex PCR; TCRdb's copy keeps in-frame clones and lacks some. The sample lists 85,000 to 110,000 clones; around 82% were seen once. The sequencing input was PBMCs. The origin of the receptors is a woman younger than 35 in good health and CMV-seropositive.

The chain uses TRBV28 and TRBJ2-1; D might be TRBD2 (6 bases). Germline-derived CDR1 and CDR2 are MDHEN and SYDVKM. CDR3 size: 13 residues. V lost 11 bases and J 6 bases, leaving 17 bases between the germline ends. DNA for the CDR3: TGTGCCTCTTCTGGGCTAGCGATCAATGAGCAGTTCTTC. Protein: CASSGLAINEQFF.

This chain uses TRBV25-1 with TRBJ2-7; TRBD1 matches 7 bases. V lost 6 bases to trimming and J lost 2 bases; unmatched junction nucleotides: 4. Germline V CDR1 and CDR2: MGHDK, SYGVNS. The CDR3 extends over 13 amino acids. The CDR3 sequence is CASSRDRAYEQYF. The CDR3 nucleotides read TGTGCCAGCAGCCGGGACAGAGCCTACGAGCAGTACTTC.

The chain couples TRBV27 to TRBJ2-7; D gene unclear. The germline V gene encodes CDR1 MNHEY and CDR2 SMNVEV (reference sequence). The V and J ends lost 6 bases and 2 bases respectively, with 5 bases between them. The CDR3 is made up of 11 amino acids. The CDR3 DNA sequence: TGTGCCAGCAGCAACACCTACGAGCAGTACTTC. Protein product: CASSNTYEQYF.

The rearrangement links TRBV7-9 to TRBJ2-7; a weak D match, TRBD2 (5 bases). The germline V gene has CDR1 SEHNR and CDR2 FQNEAQ (reference sequence). The CDR3 covers 13 residues. V was trimmed by 4 bases and J by 2 bases, leaving 9 bases between them. This CDR3 reads CASSSLVPYEQYF. The CDR3 bases are TGTGCCAGCAGCTCACTAGTCCCCTACGAGCAGTACTTC.

J is TRBJ2-1 and V is TRBV29-1; possibly TRBD1 for D (6 bases). Germline loops: CDR1 SQVTM, CDR2 ANQGSEA. V gave up 3 bases and J gave up 6 bases, with 9 bases separating them. The CDR3 is made up of 12 amino acids. The CDR3 region is CSVDRGTNEQFF. The DNA of the CDR3 is TGCAGCGTTGACAGGGGTACCAATGAGCAGTTCTTC.

This clone was counted a few times. V is TRBV23-1 and J is TRBJ1-1; 8 bases are a match to TRBD1. Being an ORF, TRBV23-1 has a function that is uncertain. The V and J ends lost 4 bases and 3 bases, in that order; junction bases with no gene match: 19. This CDR3 spans 19 amino acids. The CDR3 region is CASSPLARTGRRGDTEAFF. CDR3 bases: TGCGCCAGCAGTCCCTTAGCCCGGACAGGGCGTAGGGGGGACACTGAAGCTTTCTTT.

A remark on this clone: The junction departs from the called germline gene at one end, perhaps through a read error. The genes are TRBV9 and TRBJ2-3; D not certain. The CDR3 totals 12 residues. Germline V gene lookup returns CDR1 SGDLS and CDR2 YYNGEE. The DNA of the CDR3 is TGTGCCAGCAGCCCCCATACAGATATGCAGTATTTT. Protein sequence: CASSPHTDMQYF. Combining the CDR3 with reference TRBV9 and TRBJ2-3 gives the whole variable domain DSGVTQTPKHLITATGQRVTLRCSPRSGDLSVYWYQQSLDQGLQFLIQYYNGEERAKGNILERFSAQQFPDLHSELNLSSLELGDSALYFCASSPHTDMQYFGPGTRLTVL.

J is TRBJ2-1 and V is TRBV5-4; TRBD2 matches at 7 bases. This CDR3 has 14 residues. Germline CDR1 is SGHNT and CDR2 is YYREEE (reference sequence). The J segment lost 9 bases and the V segment lost 3 bases, leaving 9 bases of the junction unmatched. The CDR3 region is CASSSGLEAVEQFF. The DNA of the CDR3 is TGTGCCAGCAGCTCCGGACTAGAGGCAGTTGAGCAGTTCTTC.

The J gene is TRBJ1-1, the V gene TRBV7-9; D unclear. This CDR3 comprises 14 residues. Germline V lookup: CDR1 SEHNR, CDR2 FQNEAQ (reference sequence). The germline V and J ends were trimmed by 2 bases and 0 bases, with 7 bases remaining between them. The CDR3 sequence: CASSLQVLNTEAFF. The CDR3 region has the DNA TGTGCCAGCAGCTTACAGGTCCTGAACACTGAAGCTTTCTTT.

The chain joins TRBV28 to TRBJ2-7; the D is unclear. CDR1 and CDR2 (germline): MDHEN, SYDVKM. Trimming took off 3 bases at V and 6 bases at J, with 6 bases between the two ends. This CDR3 has 11 amino acids. The DNA for the CDR3 is TGTGCCAGCAGTTTCCGTCGCGAGCAGTACTTC. Protein product: CASSFRREQYF. Full variable domain (outside the CDR3, taken from reference TRBV28 and TRBJ2-7): DVKVTQSSRYLVKRTGEKVFLECVQDMDHENMFWYRQDPGLGLRLIYFSYDVKMKEKGDIPEGYSVSREKKERFSLILESASTNQTSMYLCASSFRREQYFGPGTRLTVT.

As to this clone: The same CDR3 arises from other DNA sequences in this sample as well. The gene calls are TRBV6-5 and TRBJ2-2, with 12 positions matching TRBD2. The trim removed 2 bases at V and 6 bases at J, leaving 4 bases unmatched. This CDR3 has 16 residues. The germline V gene has CDR1 MNHEY and CDR2 SVGAGI. CDR3 nucleotide sequence: TGTGCCAGCAGTTACCTGACTAGCGGGAGACCCGGGGAGCTGTTTTTT. As protein: CASSYLTSGRPGELFF.

This clone showed up just a few times. The V gene is TRBV30, the J gene TRBJ1-5; 12 bases map to TRBD1. Unmatched junction bases numbered 16, after V lost 1 base and J lost 6 bases. Germline V gene lookup returns CDR1 GTSNPN and CDR2 SVGIG (reference sequence). CDR3 length: 19 amino acids. The CDR3 is CAWSGGQGASLDVSQPQHF. The CDR3 region has the DNA TGTGCCTGGAGTGGGGGACAGGGGGCTTCGTTGGATGTTTCTCAGCCCCAGCATTTT.

This clone was picked up one time. This chain connects TRBV6-4 to TRBJ1-1; the D gene is possibly TRBD1 (5 bases). The CDR3 runs 11 residues. In germline, CDR1 is MRHNA, CDR2 SNTAGT. Between the trimmed V and J ends, which lost 2 bases and 10 bases, there was a span of 8 bases. In DNA, the CDR3 is TGTGCCAGCAGTGACGGGGGGGGAGCTTTCTTT. Protein: CASSDGGGAFF.

CDR3 sequence (DNA): TGTGCCAGCAGTGAAGCGCCTCGGGGAGCCTACGAGCAGTACTTC. Its translation is CASSEAPRGAYEQYF. V and J are TRBV6-1 and TRBJ2-7; perhaps TRBD2 as D (5 bases). Germline V lookup: CDR1 MNHNS, CDR2 SASEGT. The CDR3 loop spans 15 amino acids. Trimming took off 0 bases at V and 2 bases at J, with 11 bases between the two ends.

This clone occurred a few times. This chain connects TRBV4-3 to TRBJ1-4; possibly TRBD1 for D (5 bases). This CDR3 is 17 amino acids long. The V gene lost 2 bases and the J gene lost 4 bases, with 17 bases spanning the gap. Germline values: CDR1 LGHNA, CDR2 YSLEER. In DNA, the CDR3 is TGCGCCAGCAGCCAACAGGGCCCGTGGGGTTTTAATGAAAAACTGTTTTTT. Its protein is CASSQQGPWGFNEKLFF.

The chain links TRBV30 to TRBJ1-2, with a possible D match to TRBD1 (6 bases). The germline V gene has CDR1 GTSNPN and CDR2 SVGIG (reference sequence). The V and J ends lost 0 bases and 3 bases respectively, with 20 bases between them. This CDR3 is built from 17 residues. CDR3 region: CAWSVLQGLPRDYGYTF. As DNA, the CDR3 is TGTGCCTGGAGTGTACTACAGGGTCTGCCCAGGGACTATGGCTACACCTTC.

This clone was detected a few times. This chain joins TRBV27 and TRBJ2-4; a possible D gene is TRBD2 (7 bases). CDR1 is MNHEY and CDR2 is SMNVEV in the germline V gene (reference sequence). The length of the CDR3 is 14 residues. Trimming removed 2 bases from V and 7 bases from J, with 12 bases in between. The CDR3: CASSLGRGVNIQYF. Here the CDR3 DNA reads TGTGCCAGCAGTTTAGGGAGGGGGGTGAACATTCAGTACTTC.

The rearrangement joins TRBV28 to TRBJ2-6, with D unresolved. V lost 2 bases to trimming and J lost 4 bases, with 9 bases between them. Germline lookup yields CDR1 MDHEN and CDR2 SYDVKM. The CDR3 is 15 residues long. For the CDR3, the DNA is TGTGCCAGCAGTTTAATGGGCAAAGGGGCCAACGTCCTGACTTTC. It specifies CASSLMGKGANVLTF.

In the case of this clone: A far larger clone is a single base away, which makes a read error likely. This CDR3 is also generated by other DNA sequences in the sample. The CDR3, as DNA: TGTGCCAGTAGTTTAGTGGCTAGTTGGAATGAGCAGTTCTTC. Encoded protein: CASSLVASWNEQFF. V is TRBV28 and J is TRBJ2-1; D gene uncertain. CDR3 length: 14 residues. Germline V gives CDR1 MDHEN, CDR2 SYDVKM.

The chain joins TRBV11-1 to TRBJ1-1, with D hard to call. CDR3 length equals 14 residues. With 5 bases removed from V and 5 bases from J, the gap between germline ends came to 15 bases. CDR1 and CDR2 from the germline V gene are SGHAT and FQDESV (reference sequence). The CDR3 is CASSVGPVWTEAFF. The DNA of the CDR3 is TGTGCCAGCAGCGTCGGTCCTGTATGGACTGAAGCTTTCTTT.

This clone appeared a few times. This chain connects TRBV6-5 to TRBJ1-4; 8 bases are shared with TRBD1. Unmatched junction bases numbered 5, after V lost 0 bases and J lost 8 bases. Germline V lookup: CDR1 MNHEY, CDR2 SVGAGI. The CDR3 contains 15 residues. The CDR3 DNA is TGTGCCAGCAGTTACTCGACAGGGGCTCACGAAAAACTGTTTTTT. This sequence encodes CASSYSTGAHEKLFF.

This clone was observed once. The genes are TRBV7-9 and TRBJ2-7; 8 bases match TRBD2. The CDR3 loop spans 15 amino acids. The V gene's germline CDR1 is SEHNR and CDR2 FQNEAQ (reference sequence). With 5 bases clipped from V and 2 bases from J, the junction kept 8 bases outside the gene matches. The CDR3 sequence: CASSIPMRGAYEQYF. In nucleotides, the CDR3 is TGTGCCAGCAGCATCCCGATGCGGGGGGCCTACGAGCAGTACTTC.

The rearrangement joins TRBV13 to TRBJ2-1; 8 bases agree with TRBD2. This CDR3 contains 14 residues. V lost 6 bases, J lost 6 bases, and 7 bases stayed unmatched. Germline V gives CDR1 PRHDT, CDR2 FYEKMQ (reference sequence). The CDR3: CASRGGLVGNEQFF. CDR3 in DNA: TGTGCCAGCAGGGGGGGACTAGTCGGCAATGAGCAGTTCTTC.

The gene calls are TRBV7-8 and TRBJ2-2; D possibly corresponds to TRBD2 (6 bases). The CDR3 extends over 14 amino acids. The germline gives CDR1 SGHVS, CDR2 FQNEAQ. The V end lost 2 bases, the J end lost 9 bases, and 13 bases lay between the germline ends. The CDR3 reads CASSLSAGRRELFF. CDR3 DNA: TGTGCCAGCAGCTTAAGCGCCGGGAGAAGGGAGCTGTTTTTT.

The chain has TRBV2 and TRBJ2-2; TRBD1 might be the D (6 bases). V was clipped by 8 bases and J by 5 bases, with 15 bases between them. Germline V gene sequence: CDR1 SNHLY, CDR2 FYNNEI. CDR3 size: 14 residues. The CDR3 loop is CASLAKDRTGELFF. In DNA form, the CDR3 reads TGTGCCAGCCTCGCCAAAGACAGGACCGGGGAGCTGTTTTTT. Based on the CDR3 plus reference TRBV2 and TRBJ2-2, the full variable domain is EPEVTQTPSHQVTQMGQEVILRCVPISNHLYFYWYRQILGQKVEFLVSFYNNEISEKSEIFDDQFSVERPDGSNFTLKIRSTKLEDSAMYFCASLAKDRTGELFFGEGSRLTVL.

The rearrangement links TRBV7-6 to TRBJ2-7; TRBD2 matches 11 bases. This CDR3 spans 15 amino acids. Per the germline V gene, CDR1 is SGHVS and CDR2 is FNYEAQ. V lost 6 bases, J lost 0 bases, and 4 bases stayed unmatched. The CDR3 sequence: CASRGGLADSYEQYF. The CDR3 nucleotides are TGTGCCAGCAGGGGGGGACTAGCGGACTCCTACGAGCAGTACTTC.

V and J are TRBV6-5 and TRBJ1-5, with D possibly TRBD1 on 6 matching bases. The germline gives CDR1 MNHEY, CDR2 SVGAGI. The V end was cut by 6 bases, the J end by 2 bases, with 8 bases between. The CDR3 has 13 amino acids. The CDR3 DNA sequence: TGTGCCAGCAGCCGACAGGGCAATCAGCCCCAGCATTTT. Encoded protein: CASSRQGNQPQHF.

This chain links TRBV9 with TRBJ2-3, with no clear D. CDR3 size: 13 residues. Per germline, CDR1 SGDLS and CDR2 YYNGEE. The V gene lost 2 bases and the J gene lost 1 base, with 5 bases spanning the gap. CDR3 sequence: CASSVRGTDTQYF. The DNA for the CDR3 is TGTGCCAGCAGCGTCCGGGGCACAGATACGCAGTATTTT.

This rearrangement joins TRBV29-1 to TRBJ1-1, with D maybe TRBD1 (5 bases). Germline V lookup: CDR1 SQVTM, CDR2 ANQGSEA. The CDR3 runs to 13 residues. Deletions cut 4 bases from V and 3 bases from J, with 12 bases between. The CDR3 loop is CSVGSGLDTEAFF. The DNA of the CDR3 is TGCAGCGTTGGGTCAGGGCTGGACACTGAAGCTTTCTTT.